One sample yielded the 9 T cell receptor beta chains listed below, sequenced in a study of OX40 agonist ivuxolimab in advanced cancers. The library was obtained by the immunoSEQ multiplex PCR assay. The clones in this table, taken by TCRdb from immuneACCESS, are in-frame only. Not every clone is retained; where verified, under half of the shortfall comes from an unresolved V gene, and the cause of the rest is unknown. This sample holds about 76,000 clones; 85% to 90% were observed only once. Of the sample, 13% falls within the top ten clones. This specimen consisted of CD4+ or CD8+ T cells sorted from blood, obtained in a trial of the OX40 agonist ivuxolimab. The receptors were sampled from an adult with an advanced solid tumor such as melanoma, head and neck, liver or kidney cancer.

This chain joins TRBV6-4 and TRBJ2-7; 11 nucleotides align to TRBD2. CDR3 length: 12 amino acids. Trimming cost V 10 bases and J 6 bases; bases outside gene matches: 5. Germline V gene sequence: CDR1 MRHNA, CDR2 SNTAGT. Written as DNA, the CDR3 is TGTGCCATCTCCGGGACTAGCGGCGAGCAGTACTTC. Translated, it gives CAISGTSGEQYF.

J is TRBJ2-7 and V is TRBV21-1; TRBD2 was called by the table and not checked on the DNA. TRBV21-1 is a pseudogene. The CDR3 covers 19 residues. CDR3 DNA: TGTGCCAGCAGCCCGGGGGCAGGGACTATACTAGCGGAGTCCTACGAGCAGTACTTC. It encodes CASSPGAGTILAESYEQYF.

This chain connects TRBV28 to TRBJ2-1; D may match TRBD1 or TRBD2 (5 bases each). Germline V CDR1 and CDR2: MDHEN, SYDVKM. CDR3 length: 15 residues. The V end was cut by 7 bases, the J end by 6 bases, with 19 bases between. This chain's CDR3 is CASTTREGYGNEQFF. The CDR3 coding sequence is TGTGCCAGCACAACCCGTGAGGGGTACGGCAATGAGCAGTTCTTC.

This sequence joins TRBV10-3 and TRBJ2-7; 10 bases fit TRBD1. Losses at the gene ends were 8 bases for V and 2 bases for J; bases not matched to a gene: 3. CDR3 length: 13 amino acids. The germline V gene has CDR1 ENHRY and CDR2 SYGVKD. The CDR3, as DNA: TGTGCCATCGGTGGACAGGGGGCCTACGAGCAGTACTTC. Translation: CAIGGQGAYEQYF.

The chain carries TRBV2 and TRBJ2-2, with D perhaps matching TRBD1 (5 bases). Germline V gene data show CDR1 as SNHLY and CDR2 as FYNNEI. The CDR3 has 16 residues. The V gene lost 6 bases and the J gene lost 0 bases, with 14 bases spanning the gap. Here the CDR3 reads CASSAGHFSNTGELFF. The CDR3 DNA sequence: TGTGCCAGCAGCGCTGGACATTTTTCGAACACCGGGGAGCTGTTTTTT.

This chain uses TRBV27 with TRBJ2-7, with 8 bases aligning to TRBD2. Unmatched junction bases numbered 6, after V lost 3 bases and J lost 5 bases. The V gene's germline CDR1 is MNHEY and CDR2 SMNVEV (reference sequence). The CDR3 is made up of 14 amino acids. Here the CDR3 DNA reads TGTGCCAGCAGTTTTGGGACTAGAGTGCACGAGCAGTACTTC. Translated: CASSFGTRVHEQYF.

V usage is TRBV28 and J usage is TRBJ2-1; 7 nucleotides align to TRBD2. The CDR3 runs to 15 residues. The V gene's germline CDR1 is MDHEN and CDR2 SYDVKM. V shed 6 bases, J shed 2 bases, and the junction held 7 bases outside the gene matches. The CDR3 sequence is CASRRSTSTYNEQFF. CDR3 DNA: TGTGCCAGCAGAAGATCGACTAGCACCTACAATGAGCAGTTCTTC.

The V gene is TRBV13, the J gene TRBJ1-4, with 7 bases fitting TRBD1. The CDR3 totals 14 residues. Germline trimming cut 2 bases from V and 8 bases from J; bases unmatched to any gene: 5. Germline loops: CDR1 PRHDT, CDR2 FYEKMQ (reference sequence). The CDR3 coding sequence is TGTGCCAGCAGCTTAATCAGGGGGGCCGAAAAACTGTTTTTT. Translation gives CASSLIRGAEKLFF.

The rearrangement links TRBV4-1 to TRBJ2-2; 7 bases fit TRBD2. Trimming cost V 1 base and J 3 bases; bases outside gene matches: 5. CDR3 length: 16 amino acids. The V gene's germline CDR1 is MGHRA and CDR2 YSYEKL. The CDR3 sequence: CASSQVLAAYTGELFF. Written as DNA, the CDR3 is TGCGCCAGCAGCCAAGTTCTAGCGGCCTACACCGGGGAGCTGTTTTTT.